Below are 27 T cell receptor beta chains sequenced from a single sample in a study of T cells after yellow fever vaccination. MiXCR, applied by TCRdb to the 5' RACE reads, yields one record per CDR3 protein. The profile shows about 58,000 distinct CDR3 sequences, 5.7% of them singletons. The sequencing used PBMCs, either bulk or a sorted T-cell subset (CD4+, CD8+, memory, or dextramer-sorted; not recorded which), collected on the day of the yellow fever booster vaccination. The receptors here all came from a man aged 18 to 35 who received the YFV17D yellow fever vaccine.

This clonotype has at least ten counts. V usage is TRBV29-1 and J usage is TRBJ2-3; the match to TRBD1 covers 12 bases. This CDR3 comprises 16 residues. Germline values: CDR1 SQVTM, CDR2 ANQGSEA. V lost 4 bases, J lost 4 bases, and 9 bases stayed unmatched. CDR3 DNA sequence: TGCAGCGTTGGGGGGACAGGGGGCGCCGAAGCAGATACGCAGTATTTT. This translates into CSVGGTGGAEADTQYF.

This clonotype was recorded at least ten times. V gene TRBV5-8 combines with J gene TRBJ1-2; D is undetermined. The ends were cut back, 6 bases at V and 7 bases at J, with 16 bases in the middle. Germline loops: CDR1 SGHTS, CDR2 YDEGEE. This CDR3 has 13 amino acids. The CDR3 coding sequence is TGTGCCAGCAAGCACGTGAGAAATCTTGGCTACACCTTC. As protein: CASKHVRNLGYTF. Drawing the rest from reference TRBV5-8 and TRBJ1-2, the complete variable domain is EAGVTQSPTHLIKTRGQQATLRCSPISGHTSVYWYQQALGLGLQFLLWYDEGEERNRGNFPPRFSGRQFPNYSSELNVNALELEDSALYLCASKHVRNLGYTFGSGTRLTVV.

The chain employs TRBV5-1 and TRBJ2-2; weak D call: TRBD2 (6 bases). V lost 7 bases and J lost 8, with 24 bases in between. The CDR3 covers 16 residues. CDR1 is SGHRS, CDR2 YFSETQ, per germline. CDR3 bases: TGCGCCAGCGCCTCCAGCGGGTGGGCTTTGGAAGGGGAGCTGTTTTTT. Its protein is CASASSGWALEGELFF.

The gene calls are TRBV6-5 and TRBJ1-2; D might be TRBD1 (6 bases). In germline, CDR1 is MNHEY, CDR2 SVGAGI. The CDR3 is 16 residues long. The V and J ends lost 2 bases and 7 bases respectively, with 20 bases between them. CDR3 nucleotides: TGTGCCAGCAGTTACGATGTGACAGGTTCGGGACTTGGCTACACCTTC. Protein sequence: CASSYDVTGSGLGYTF.

This clonotype was detected many times. The gene calls are TRBV6-6 and TRBJ2-5; D possibly corresponds to TRBD1 (6 bases). Trimming left V 6 bases short and J 3 bases short, with 20 bases between. The CDR3 spans 16 residues. Looked up from germline, CDR1 is MNHNY and CDR2 is SVGAGI (reference sequence). The CDR3 region is CASSLRVGQQKETQYF. As DNA, the CDR3 is TGTGCCAGCAGCCTTCGGGTAGGACAGCAAAAAGAGACCCAGTACTTC.

The table lists this clonotype with many counts. The gene calls are TRBV7-9 and TRBJ2-7; D might be TRBD1 (6 bases). This CDR3 has 12 amino acids. The germline V and J ends were trimmed by 6 bases and 6 bases, with 12 bases remaining between them. From germline, CDR1 is SEHNR and CDR2 FQNEAQ (reference sequence). The DNA for the CDR3 is TGTGCCAGCAGTTTACAGGGAGCCGAGCAGTACTTC. Residues: CASSLQGAEQYF.

The table lists this clonotype with a few counts. A clone one base away is much larger, so this may be a read error. The V call is TRBV7-6, the J call TRBJ2-7; D is ambiguous. V dropped 2 bases and J dropped 0 bases, with 8 bases sitting between them. From germline, CDR1 is SGHVS and CDR2 FNYEAQ. This CDR3 region has 14 residues. The CDR3 here is CASSLIGDSYEQYF. CDR3 in DNA: TGTGCCAGCAGCTTAATTGGCGACTCCTACGAGCAGTACTTC.

The gene calls are TRBV2 and TRBJ2-1; TRBD1 is a possible D gene (6 bases). Trimming took 7 bases from V and 7 from J, leaving 17 bases between them. The germline V gene encodes CDR1 SNHLY and CDR2 FYNNEI. The CDR3 is 14 residues long. CDR3 residues: CASNKVSGANEQFF. The CDR3 nucleotides are TGTGCCAGCAACAAAGTATCAGGGGCAAATGAGCAGTTCTTC.

This clonotype was recorded many times. This chain connects TRBV9 to TRBJ1-1; the D gene is possibly TRBD1 (5 bases). V was cut by 3 bases and J by 10 bases, with 13 bases left in between. CDR3 length: 12 amino acids. Germline values: CDR1 SGDLS, CDR2 YYNGEE. The CDR3 DNA reads TGTGCCAGCAGCGGTACCGGGACGAGAGCTTTCTTT. This gives the protein CASSGTGTRAFF.

This clonotype was counted many times. The chain carries TRBV7-3 and TRBJ1-1; D is uncertain. Trimming took 5 bases from V and 1 from J, leaving 8 bases between them. Germline CDR1 and CDR2: SGHTA and FQGTGA. This CDR3 is 13 amino acids long. The DNA for the CDR3 is TGTGCCAGCAGCATAAACAGGAACACTGAAGCTTTCTTT. The encoded protein is CASSINRNTEAFF. Full variable domain (remainder filled in from reference TRBV7-3 and TRBJ1-1): GAGVSQTPSNKVTEKGKYVELRCDPISGHTALYWYRQSLGQGPEFLIYFQGTGAADDSGLPNDRFFAVRPEGSVSTLKIQRTERGDSAVYLCASSINRNTEAFFGQGTRLTVV.

This chain connects TRBV29-1 to TRBJ2-2; D is uncertain. There are 13 residues in the CDR3. CDR1 is SQVTM and CDR2 is ANQGSEA in the germline V gene. V lost 0 bases, J lost 6 bases, and 8 bases lay in between. The CDR3 region has the DNA TGCAGCGTTGAAGATAGTGGGTCCGGGGAGCTGTTTTTT. Residues: CSVEDSGSGELFF.

This clonotype was detected many times. The chain uses TRBV29-1 and TRBJ2-7; the match to TRBD1 covers 10 bases. The CDR3 is made up of 15 amino acids. The V and J ends lost 0 bases and 2 bases, in that order; junction bases with no gene match: 4. The V gene's germline CDR1 is SQVTM and CDR2 ANQGSEA. The CDR3 here is CSVEEGQGVAYEQYF. As DNA, the CDR3 is TGCAGCGTTGAAGAAGGACAGGGGGTTGCCTACGAGCAGTACTTC.

Many counts were recorded for this clonotype. This chain links TRBV9 with TRBJ1-5; D unresolved. In germline, CDR1 is SGDLS, CDR2 YYNGEE. Trimming pared 3 bases from V and 4 bases from J, leaving 8 bases between. The CDR3 length is 13 residues. The CDR3 DNA is TGTGCCAGCAGCGAGATTGGGAATCAGCCCCAGCATTTT. Translating it yields CASSEIGNQPQHF.

This clonotype was seen a handful of times. The chain links TRBV19 to TRBJ1-1; the D gene is possibly TRBD1 (6 bases). V was trimmed by 7 bases and J by 3 bases, leaving 21 bases between them. Germline V gives CDR1 LNHDA, CDR2 SQIVND (reference sequence). The CDR3 loop spans 16 amino acids. As DNA, the CDR3 is TGTGCCAGTACCGAGCTGGGGGGGCGCATGGACACTGAAGCTTTCTTT. It is translated as CASTELGGRMDTEAFF.

This clonotype was found many times. V is TRBV5-1 and J is TRBJ2-3, with D perhaps TRBD1 (5 bases). The V and J ends lost 8 bases and 2 bases respectively, with 18 bases between them. Germline CDR1 reads SGHRS; CDR2 reads YFSETQ. This CDR3 has 15 residues. The CDR3 loop is CASRPGQGPTDTQYF. CDR3 in DNA: TGCGCCAGTCGCCCCGGGCAGGGCCCCACAGATACGCAGTATTTT. Complete variable domain (other parts from reference TRBV5-1 and TRBJ2-3): KAGVTQTPRYLIKTRGQQVTLSCSPISGHRSVSWYQQTPGQGLQFLFEYFSETQRNKGNFPGRFSGRQFSNSRSEMNVSTLELGDSALYLCASRPGQGPTDTQYFGPGTRLTVL.

The chain couples TRBV27 to TRBJ2-1; D possibly uses TRBD1 or TRBD2 (5 bases each). Deletions cut 2 bases from V and 4 bases from J, with 6 bases between. Germline V gene lookup returns CDR1 MNHEY and CDR2 SMNVEV (reference sequence). The CDR3 is made up of 13 amino acids. The CDR3 protein is CASSLGGYNEQFF. CDR3 DNA: TGTGCCAGCAGTTTAGGGGGTTACAATGAGCAGTTCTTC.

In its sample, this clonotype was seen many times. The J gene is TRBJ2-1, the V gene TRBV7-2; 9 nucleotides match TRBD2. Germline-derived CDR1 and CDR2 are SGHTA and FQGNSA. The CDR3 is 14 residues long. J was trimmed by 7 bases and V by 1 base; bases with no gene match: 2. Here the CDR3 DNA reads TGTGCCAGCAGCTTAGGAGCGGGAGGAAATGAGCAGTTCTTC. It encodes CASSLGAGGNEQFF.

This clonotype was seen repeatedly, ten times or more. The rearrangement links TRBV7-9 to TRBJ1-4; D perhaps matches TRBD1 (5 bases). CDR3 length: 13 amino acids. Germline V gene lookup returns CDR1 SEHNR and CDR2 FQNEAQ (reference sequence). The V gene lost 4 bases and the J gene lost 8 bases, with 11 bases spanning the gap. CDR3 in amino acids: CASSSQGYEKLFF. CDR3 coding DNA: TGTGCCAGCAGCTCCCAGGGATACGAAAAACTGTTTTTT.

This clonotype was found a few times. V is TRBV5-4 and J is TRBJ2-5; TRBD1 agrees at 7 bases. Germline-derived CDR1 and CDR2 are SGHNT and YYREEE (reference sequence). CDR3 length equals 13 residues. V shed 4 bases and J 1 base; nucleotides not matched to a gene: 1. This CDR3 reads CASSGTAQETQYF. The DNA of the CDR3 is TGTGCCAGCAGCGGGACAGCCCAAGAGACCCAGTACTTC.

The chain joins TRBV12-3 or TRBV12-4 to TRBJ1-2; D ambiguous. The CDR3 has 10 residues. Trimming pared 6 bases from V and 8 bases from J, leaving 7 bases between. The CDR3 loop is CASSGVGYTF. Written as DNA, the CDR3 is TGTGCCAGCAGCGGAGTCGGCTACACCTTC.

The table lists this clonotype with many counts. This sequence joins TRBV13 and TRBJ2-3; no reliable D call. The V end lost 3 bases, the J end lost 0 bases, and 4 bases lay between the germline ends. Germline V CDR1 and CDR2: PRHDT, FYEKMQ (reference sequence). The CDR3 sequence is 13 residues long. CDR3 loop: CASSFSSTDTQYF. The CDR3 DNA is TGTGCCAGCAGCTTCTCCAGCACAGATACGCAGTATTTT.

This clonotype was seen many times. This rearrangement joins TRBV10-3 to TRBJ1-6; D unclear. Trimming took off 2 bases at V and 9 bases at J, with 14 bases between the two ends. CDR1 ENHRY and CDR2 SYGVKD come from the germline V gene. This CDR3 spans 15 amino acids. This CDR3 is CAISETSSLGSPLHF. The CDR3 region has the DNA TGTGCCATCAGTGAGACCTCGTCCTTGGGTTCACCCCTCCACTTT.

This clonotype was observed at least ten times. This chain connects TRBV11-2 to TRBJ2-7, with D maybe TRBD1 (6 bases). V dropped 5 bases and J dropped 0 bases, with 11 bases sitting between them. Germline V gene data show CDR1 as SGHAT and CDR2 as FQNNGV. The CDR3 covers 14 residues. The CDR3 DNA sequence: TGTGCCAGCAGCCACCCGGACAGCTCCTACGAGCAGTACGTC. This encodes CASSHPDSSYEQYV.

This clonotype was detected a few times. The gene calls are TRBV4-1 and TRBJ2-5, with D possibly being TRBD1 (6 bases). Trimming took 4 bases from V and 7 from J, leaving 10 bases between them. Germline V gene sequence: CDR1 MGHRA, CDR2 YSYEKL. The CDR3 extends over 12 amino acids. The CDR3 region is CASSPSQGTQYF. The CDR3 DNA reads TGCGCCAGCAGCCCATCACAGGGGACCCAGTACTTC.

This clonotype has more than one count but fewer than ten. J is TRBJ2-1 and V is TRBV4-1; D might be TRBD2 (6 bases). The CDR3 covers 15 residues. The V gene lost 2 bases and the J gene lost 10 bases, with 18 bases spanning the gap. Germline assignment: CDR1 MGHRA and CDR2 YSYEKL. DNA of the CDR3: TGCGCCAGCAGCCAAACCGGGAGTCCTACAAAGGAGCAGTTCTTC. This gives the protein CASSQTGSPTKEQFF.

This clonotype was seen many times. This sequence joins TRBV7-6 and TRBJ1-5, with 7 bases that match TRBD1. The germline V gene has CDR1 SGHVS and CDR2 FNYEAQ. This CDR3 is built from 15 residues. The junction had 11 bases not matched to a gene; V was cut back by 5 bases and J by 7 bases. The CDR3 DNA reads as TGTGCCAGCAGCCCATCGACAGGGCGACGCCAGCCCCAGCATTTT. This encodes CASSPSTGRRQPQHF.

This clonotype was observed many times. CDR3 region: CASSVAPGVYEQYF. In DNA form, the CDR3 reads TGTGCCAGCAGCGTAGCGCCAGGGGTCTACGAGCAGTACTTC. The rearrangement uses TRBV9 and TRBJ2-7, with a possible D match to TRBD1 (6 bases). Germline V gives CDR1 SGDLS, CDR2 YYNGEE. The CDR3 has 14 amino acids. Trimming cost V 0 bases and J 3 bases, with 10 bases left between them.